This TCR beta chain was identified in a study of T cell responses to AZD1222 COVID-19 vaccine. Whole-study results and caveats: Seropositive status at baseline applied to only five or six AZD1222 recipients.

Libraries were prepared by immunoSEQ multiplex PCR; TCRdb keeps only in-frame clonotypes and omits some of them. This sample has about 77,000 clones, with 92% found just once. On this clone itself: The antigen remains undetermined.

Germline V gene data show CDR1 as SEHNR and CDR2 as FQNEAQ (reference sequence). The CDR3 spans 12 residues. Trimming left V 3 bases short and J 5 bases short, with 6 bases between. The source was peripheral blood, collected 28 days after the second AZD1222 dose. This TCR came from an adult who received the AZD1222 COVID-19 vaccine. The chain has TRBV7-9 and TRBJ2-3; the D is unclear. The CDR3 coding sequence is TGTGCCAGCAGCTTGTTGGGAGATACGCAGTATTTT. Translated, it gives CASSLLGDTQYF.